This T cell receptor (beta chain) emerged from a study of cytomegalovirus exposure and HLA in healthy donors. As regards this clone: Its target is not known.

Donors were ostensibly healthy at sampling, although undocumented immune exposures were probable. Germline V gene data show CDR1 as MNHNS and CDR2 as SASEGT. This CDR3 is 16 amino acids long. V shed 6 bases, J shed 3 bases, and the junction held 12 bases outside the gene matches. Study outcomes and limitations: In an earlier analysis, in around 590 donors, most V segments appeared productive either ~87% or ~30% of the time. There was a cluster of highly shared sequence variants that was likely a sequencing artifact. Most TCR sequences were seen very rarely across donors, but some public TCRs occurred in many.

Primers: 60 Vbeta forward and 13 Jbeta reverse. Only in-frame clones appear in the TCRdb table, and some are missing; sequencing was by immunoSEQ multiplex PCR. The sample has some 150,000 clones; more than 70% are singletons. The sample comprised PBMCs. The chain recombines TRBV6-1 with TRBJ2-5, with 8 positions matching TRBD2. The receptor's source is a man in his fifties or sixties in good health and CMV-seronegative. CDR3 DNA: TGTGCCAGCAGCGAAAGGACCGGGACTAGGAAAGAGACCCAGTACTTC. The encoded protein is CASSERTGTRKETQYF.